This TCR beta chain was recovered during a study of chemoradiotherapy in HPV16-positive cancers. Overall study: Functional T-cell assays on a couple of HPV16-positive patients' cells defined candidate HPV-specific clones and common TCR motifs.

Study-wide findings and caveats: HPV-specific T cells were functionally defined from only a couple of HPV16-positive patients.

For this clone: No antigen is known for it.

The CDR3 sequence is 14 residues long. V lost 0 bases, J lost 3 bases, and 10 bases lay in between. Some clones are missing from TCRdb's copy, which holds only in-frame ones; the method was immunoSEQ multiplex PCR. The table includes 13,000 or so clones, about 85% detected once. This receptor was obtained from a human donor with HPV-associated anogenital cancer. The chain employs TRBV5-7 and TRBJ2-7; no clear D gene. TRBV5-7 counts as an open reading frame of uncertain function. The sequencing used blood, collected from a patient who underwent chemoradiotherapy. The CDR3 sequence is CASSLVRTHYEQYV. The CDR3 region has the DNA TGTGCCAGCAGCTTGGTCCGGACCCACTACGAGCAGTACGTC.